The rows below give T cell receptor beta chains drawn from one sample of a study of blood T cell repertoires in COVID-19. The protocol was immunoSEQ multiplex PCR, while the TCRdb copy is restricted to in-frame clones and leaves out a portion. Counted here are 270,000 or so clones, approximately 84% occurring once; the ten biggest clones make up approximately 1.5%. Source material: peripheral blood. The source is a human donor with COVID-19, enrolled during active disease. The donor label of this sample is uncertain. The CDR3 runs from the conserved cysteine through the conserved F or W. A D gene is named only where the DNA matches it firmly. Clone size, where shown, is once, few, many, or a class for clones that have expanded.

J gene,V gene,D gene,clone size,CDR3 protein,CDR3 DNA
TRBJ1-6,TRBV3-1/TRBV3-2,NA,NA,CASSLGSTNSPLHF,TGTGCCAGCAGCCTAGGGAGTACTAATTCACCCCTCCACTTT
TRBJ1-1,TRBV12-3/TRBV12-4,NA,NA,CASSLGRAEAFF,TGTGCCAGCAGTTTAGGCAGGGCTGAAGCTTTCTTT
TRBJ1-4,TRBV19,NA,NA,CASSTPGVGEKLFF,TGTGCCAGTAGTACCCCAGGGGTCGGTGAAAAACTGTTTTTT
TRBJ2-5,TRBV5-1,TRBD1,NA,CASSRRPGQGARQETQYF,TGCGCCAGCAGCAGACGACCGGGACAGGGGGCGAGGCAAGAGACCCAGTACTTC
TRBJ2-7,TRBV28,NA,NA,CASSFTGRGNEQYF,TGTGCCAGCAGTTTCACGGGCAGGGGAAACGAGCAGTACTTC
TRBJ2-5,TRBV5-6,NA,NA,CASSAQGYQETQYF,TGTGCCAGCAGCGCTCAGGGGTACCAAGAGACCCAGTACTTC
TRBJ2-7,TRBV6-2/TRBV6-3,TRBD1,NA,CASSYRAPGQLAYEQYF,TGTGCCAGCAGTTACCGTGCGCCGGGACAGCTCGCCTACGAGCAGTACTTC
TRBJ1-5,TRBV7-2,NA,NA,CASSLSPGYQPQHF,TGTGCCAGCAGCTTATCCCCAGGGTATCAGCCCCAGCATTTT
TRBJ2-3,TRBV7-2,TRBD2,NA,CASASGRETDTQYF,TGTGCCAGCGCTAGCGGGAGGGAGACAGATACGCAGTATTTT
TRBJ1-2,TRBV7-2,NA,NA,CASSLTTGSGLGYTF,TGTGCCAGCAGCTTGACTACAGGGTCGGGGCTTGGCTACACCTTC
TRBJ2-5,TRBV28,TRBD2,NA,CASSLGTSGYQETQYF,TGTGCCAGCAGTTTAGGGACTAGCGGGTACCAAGAGACCCAGTACTTC
TRBJ1-1,TRBV5-6,NA,NA,CASSRRGPETNTEAFF,TGTGCCAGCAGCCGGAGGGGCCCGGAAACTAACACTGAAGCTTTCTTT
TRBJ2-2,TRBV11-3,NA,NA,CASRDSKPGELFF,TGTGCCAGCAGGGACAGTAAGCCCGGGGAGCTGTTTTTT
TRBJ2-3,TRBV5-4,TRBD2,few,CASSSPLAGGPDTQYF,TGTGCCAGCAGCTCCCCCCTAGCGGGAGGCCCAGATACGCAGTATTTT
TRBJ1-1,TRBV19,NA,NA,CASSIGGGTETEAFF,TGTGCCAGTAGTATCGGGGGGGGTACTGAGACTGAAGCTTTCTTT
TRBJ1-3,TRBV27,NA,NA,CASSSGETASGNTIYF,TGTGCCAGCAGTTCGGGAGAGACAGCATCAGGAAACACCATATATTTT
TRBJ2-5,TRBV5-1,TRBD2,NA,CASSATSGGRETQYF,TGCGCCAGCAGCGCTACTAGCGGGGGCCGAGAGACCCAGTACTTC
TRBJ2-6,TRBV3-1/TRBV3-2,NA,NA,CASSGNLASSGANVLTF,TGTGCCAGCAGCGGAAACTTAGCCTCCTCTGGGGCCAACGTCCTGACTTTC
TRBJ1-5,TRBV7-9,TRBD1,NA,CASSQEGAPNQPQHF,TGTGCCAGCAGCCAGGAGGGGGCCCCAAATCAGCCCCAGCATTTT
TRBJ1-5,TRBV28,NA,NA,CASTLRGQPQHF,TGTGCCAGCACTTTGAGAGGACAGCCCCAGCATTTT
TRBJ1-1,TRBV3-1/TRBV3-2,TRBD1,NA,CASSRQGDTEAFF,TGTGCCAGCAGTCGACAGGGGGATACTGAAGCTTTCTTT
TRBJ2-1,TRBV28,TRBD1,once,CASRDRGHNEQFF,TGTGCCAGCAGGGACAGGGGACACAATGAGCAGTTCTTC
TRBJ1-6,TRBV5-1,NA,NA,CASSLEGAYSPLHF,TGCGCCAGCAGCTTAGAAGGGGCATATTCACCCCTCCACTTT
TRBJ2-3,TRBV11-1,TRBD2,NA,CASSPGTSGNTQYF,TGTGCCAGCAGCCCGGGGACTAGCGGGAATACGCAGTATTTT
TRBJ1-4,TRBV11-2,TRBD1,NA,CASSQRTGGGEKLFF,TGTGCCAGCAGCCAACGGACAGGGGGAGGTGAAAAACTGTTTTTT
TRBJ2-1,TRBV28,NA,NA,CASSPKSRDYNEQFF,TGTGCCAGCAGTCCCAAAAGCCGGGACTACAATGAGCAGTTCTTC
TRBJ2-3,TRBV10-3,TRBD2,NA,CAISELGWASGSTIPDTQYF,TGTGCCATCAGTGAGTTGGGTTGGGCTAGCGGGAGCACAATTCCAGATACGCAGTATTTT
TRBJ1-1,TRBV9,TRBD1,NA,CASSPSGTVNTEAFF,TGTGCCAGCAGCCCGTCCGGGACAGTGAACACTGAAGCTTTCTTT
TRBJ1-2,TRBV7-8,NA,NA,CASSLATSPYGYTF,TGTGCCAGCAGCTTAGCCACATCACCCTATGGCTACACCTTC
TRBJ2-7,TRBV6-2/TRBV6-3,TRBD2,NA,CASSYRTSGYEQYF,TGTGCCAGCAGTTACAGGACTAGCGGCTACGAGCAGTACTTC
TRBJ1-1,TRBV15,NA,NA,CATSPAGENTEAFF,TGTGCCACCAGCCCAGCGGGGGAGAACACTGAAGCTTTCTTT
TRBJ2-1,TRBV2,NA,NA,CASSSLEVYNEQFF,TGTGCCAGCAGCTCACTAGAAGTTTACAATGAGCAGTTCTTC
TRBJ1-4,TRBV18,TRBD1,NA,CASSPFRQGPNEKLFF,TGTGCCAGCTCACCCTTCCGACAGGGTCCTAATGAAAAACTGTTTTTT
TRBJ1-1,TRBV7-3,TRBD1,few,CASSSPRQGAEAFF,TGTGCCAGCAGCTCCCCCCGACAGGGAGCTGAAGCTTTCTTT
TRBJ2-7,TRBV6-5,NA,NA,CASGNQRAAYEQYF,TGTGCCAGTGGGAATCAGCGGGCAGCCTACGAGCAGTACTTC
TRBJ1-1,TRBV6-5,NA,once,CASSRGGTEAFF,TGTGCCAGCAGCAGGGGTGGGACTGAAGCTTTCTTT
TRBJ1-5,TRBV6-2/TRBV6-3,TRBD1,NA,CASSYSGWAGGSNQPQHF,TGTGCCAGCAGTTACTCGGGCTGGGCAGGGGGTAGCAATCAGCCCCAGCATTTT
TRBJ2-3,TRBV29-1,NA,few,CSVARTTDTQYF,TGCAGCGTTGCCCGGACTACAGATACGCAGTATTTT
TRBJ2-1,TRBV7-9,TRBD2,NA,CASSPTELAGVLFYEQFF,TGTGCCAGCAGCCCTACTGAACTAGCGGGAGTGTTATTCTATGAGCAGTTCTTC
TRBJ2-1,TRBV6-6,TRBD2,NA,CASSSGLASSYNEQFF,TGTGCCAGCAGTTCGGGACTAGCGAGCTCCTACAATGAGCAGTTCTTC
TRBJ1-5,TRBV5-6,NA,NA,CASSVGGGRLDQPQHF,TGTGCCAGCAGCGTGGGAGGAGGGAGGCTGGATCAGCCCCAGCATTTT
TRBJ1-1,TRBV5-1,NA,NA,CASSLGGAAEAFF,TGCGCCAGCAGCTTGGGTGGGGCGGCTGAAGCTTTCTTT
TRBJ2-2,TRBV7-9,TRBD1,NA,CASSFGTGHTGELFF,TGTGCCAGCAGCTTTGGGACAGGTCACACCGGGGAGCTGTTTTTT
TRBJ1-1,TRBV6-5,NA,NA,CASSYSRGGGTEAFF,TGTGCCAGCAGTTACTCGAGAGGGGGGGGCACTGAAGCTTTCTTT
TRBJ1-2,TRBV9,TRBD1,NA,CASSPRDREHGYTF,TGTGCCAGCAGCCCCCGGGACAGGGAGCACGGCTACACCTTC
TRBJ2-7,TRBV6-1,NA,NA,CASSETRTVPYEQYF,TGTGCCAGCAGTGAGACCAGAACAGTGCCCTACGAGCAGTACTTC
TRBJ2-1,TRBV3-1/TRBV3-2,TRBD2,NA,CASSHGTSGYNEQFF,TGTGCCAGCAGCCATGGGACTAGCGGTTACAATGAGCAGTTCTTC
TRBJ1-5,TRBV15,TRBD1,NA,CATSRSGTVVTQPQHF,TGTGCCACCAGCAGATCCGGGACAGTGGTTACTCAGCCCCAGCATTTT
TRBJ1-2,TRBV7-3,TRBD1,NA,CASSLSRDRGFHYGYTF,TGTGCCAGCAGCTTATCTCGGGACAGGGGGTTTCACTATGGCTACACCTTC